The clone carrying this T cell receptor beta chain was observed many times. This record belongs to a study of response to subunit inactivated influenza vaccine. TCRdb processed the RT-PCR reads anew with MiXCR; each CDR3 protein has one entry. The table has about 780,000 distinct CDR3 sequences, around 20% seen once. This CDR3 is 15 amino acids long. Between the trimmed V and J ends, which lost 0 bases and 0 bases, there was a span of 9 bases. The germline CDR1 and CDR2 sequences are LGHNA and YNFKEQ. This TCR derives from a man aged 45-60 years who received an inactivated influenza vaccine. The sequencing used PBMCs from blood, collected around 5 days after vaccination. The chain has TRBV4-2 and TRBJ2-7; D uncertain. CDR3 residues: CASSQDQYGSYEQYF. The CDR3 DNA reads as TGTGCCAGCAGCCAAGATCAATACGGCTCCTACGAGCAGTACTTC.